This is a list of T cell receptor beta chains from one sample in a study of vaccination and CD4 T cells after COVID-19. No cognate antigen is known for these TCRs. TCRdb passed the PCR reads through MiXCR, listing each CDR3 protein once. Of around 19,000 distinct CDR3 sequences in the sample, around 63% were seen once. The sequenced sample was CD4+ T cells from blood, cultured in vitro. These receptors all come from a human donor who had recovered from COVID-19. Each CDR3 is given with its conserved first and last residue. Fields, in order: clone size, V gene, D gene, J gene, CDR3 protein, CDR3 DNA. The D gene is left open where the match is weak. Expanded clones are given a class, and other clones once, few, many or no size at all.

-,TRBV20-1,TRBD1,TRBJ2-3,CSARGPGTGLTDTQYF,TGCAGTGCTAGAGGACCCGGGACAGGGCTCACAGATACGCAGTATTTT
-,TRBV20-1,TRBD1,TRBJ1-3,CSASDRGRGNTIYF,TGCAGTGCCTCTGACAGGGGTCGAGGAAACACCATATATTTT
once,TRBV7-6,-,TRBJ1-1,CASSLFGKTEAFF,TGTGCCAGCAGCCTCTTCGGAAAGACTGAAGCTTTCTTT
-,TRBV7-2,-,TRBJ2-1,CASSLAGVSPNEQFF,TGTGCCAGCAGCTTAGCGGGGGTGTCGCCCAATGAGCAGTTCTTC
-,TRBV20-1,TRBD1,TRBJ1-1,CSARDRNTEAFF,TGCAGTGCTCGGGACAGGAACACTGAAGCTTTCTTT
few,TRBV20-1,TRBD1,TRBJ1-2,CSARGQGNYGYTF,TGCAGTGCTAGAGGACAGGGGAACTATGGCTACACCTTC
-,TRBV27,-,TRBJ1-6,CASSSTWGSNSPLHF,TGTGCCAGCAGTTCCACGTGGGGAAGCAATTCACCCCTCCACTTT
-,TRBV27,TRBD1,TRBJ1-2,CASSLAGQGSYGYTF,TGTGCCAGCAGTTTGGCGGGACAGGGTTCCTATGGCTACACCTTC
-,TRBV19,-,TRBJ1-5,CASSIGSGNTQPQHF,TGTGCCAGTAGTATAGGAAGCGGGAACACACAGCCCCAGCATTTT
-,TRBV7-2,-,TRBJ1-5,CASSVYRGNQPQHF,TGTGCCAGCAGCGTGTACAGAGGCAATCAGCCCCAGCATTTT
few,TRBV20-1,-,TRBJ2-1,CSARGPGLGNEQFF,TGCAGTGCTAGAGGGCCAGGGCTTGGAAATGAGCAGTTCTTC
-,TRBV30,TRBD1,TRBJ1-5,CAWSVQGRQPQHF,TGTGCCTGGAGTGTACAGGGGAGGCAGCCCCAGCATTTT
-,TRBV6-2/TRBV6-3,-,TRBJ1-3,CASSRLDSRSGNTIYF,TGTGCCAGCAGTCGCTTGGACAGTCGCTCTGGAAACACCATATATTTT
few,TRBV20-1,-,TRBJ1-6,CSARDNRGESSPLHF,TGCAGTGCTAGAGATAACCGAGGGGAAAGTTCACCCCTCCACTTT
few,TRBV6-5,-,TRBJ1-2,CASSSPGPLEGYTF,TGTGCCAGCAGTTCGCCAGGGCCCTTAGAGGGCTACACCTTC
-,TRBV6-5,-,TRBJ1-2,CACSLDSLNYGYTF,TGTGCCTGCAGTTTGGACAGTTTAAACTATGGCTACACCTTC
-,TRBV10-3,TRBD1,TRBJ2-2,CAISPGTGDTGELFF,TGTGCCATCAGCCCCGGGACAGGGGACACCGGGGAGCTGTTTTTT
few,TRBV7-2,TRBD2,TRBJ2-5,CASSFNGLAEETQYF,TGTGCCAGCAGCTTTAATGGACTAGCGGAAGAGACCCAGTACTTC
once,TRBV12-3/TRBV12-4,-,TRBJ1-1,CASRRVNTEVFF,TGTGCCAGCCGCCGGGTGAACACTGAAGTTTTCTTT
-,TRBV11-2,-,TRBJ1-2,CASSQGFGFGYTF,TGTGCCAGCAGCCAGGGATTCGGATTCGGCTACACCTTC
-,TRBV2,TRBD1,TRBJ1-5,CASSGTGGRQPQHF,TGTGCCAGCAGCGGGACAGGGGGTCGTCAGCCCCAGCATTTT
few,TRBV27,-,TRBJ1-2,CASSSFGSESNYGYTF,TGTGCCAGCAGTTCATTCGGTTCCGAATCTAACTATGGCTACACCTTC
-,TRBV6-2/TRBV6-3,-,TRBJ1-1,CASSWGVTEAFF,TGTGCCAGCAGTTGGGGGGTGACTGAAGCTTTCTTT
-,TRBV20-1,-,TRBJ2-3,CSARSQYGTQYF,TGCAGTGCTAGAAGTCAATATGGTACGCAGTATTTT
-,TRBV28,-,TRBJ1-1,CASSLSGRPRAFF,TGTGCCAGCAGTTTATCGGGCCGGCCGCGTGCTTTCTTT
-,TRBV7-2,-,TRBJ1-1,CASSADRNTEAFF,TGTGCCAGCAGCGCTGACAGGAACACTGAAGCTTTCTTT
-,TRBV7-2,TRBD1,TRBJ2-7,CASSVRTGGNYEQYF,TGTGCCAGCAGCGTTAGGACAGGGGGAAACTACGAGCAGTACTTC
-,TRBV2,-,TRBJ2-3,CASRQTAKDTQYF,TGTGCCAGCAGACAAACTGCCAAAGATACGCAGTATTTT
-,TRBV6-1,-,TRBJ2-3,CASRPLSGTQYF,TGTGCCAGCAGGCCTCTATCCGGAACGCAGTATTTT
-,TRBV6-1,-,TRBJ1-2,CASSITDYGYTF,TGTGCCAGCAGTATAACGGACTATGGCTACACCTTC
-,TRBV20-1,TRBD1,TRBJ1-2,CSVQGAYGYTF,TGCAGTGTTCAGGGGGCCTATGGCTACACCTTC
-,TRBV6-1,-,TRBJ1-2,CASSEALGTDYGYTF,TGTGCCAGCAGTGAAGCGTTAGGCACTGACTATGGCTACACCTTC
-,TRBV7-2,-,TRBJ1-5,CASSNLPGPNNQPQHF,TGTGCCAGCAGCAACCTTCCGGGACCCAATAATCAGCCCCAGCATTTT
-,TRBV20-1,-,TRBJ2-7,CSARVPTPQAYEQYF,TGCAGTGCTAGAGTTCCCACACCTCAAGCCTACGAGCAGTACTTC
-,TRBV30,-,TRBJ2-3,CAWSTSNPPDTQYF,TGTGCCTGGAGTACCTCGAACCCCCCAGATACGCAGTATTTT
-,TRBV6-5,-,TRBJ1-2,CASSYAENYGYTF,TGTGCCAGCAGTTACGCGGAGAACTATGGCTACACCTTC
-,TRBV6-5,-,TRBJ1-2,CASSSSMGLGGYTF,TGTGCCAGCAGTTCGTCTATGGGGCTAGGCGGCTACACCTTC
-,TRBV6-1,-,TRBJ1-6,CASSRGRSYNSPLHF,TGTGCCAGCAGTAGGGGACGGTCCTATAATTCACCCCTCCACTTT
-,TRBV2,-,TRBJ2-7,CASEFDISYEQYF,TGTGCCAGCGAATTTGACATCTCCTACGAGCAGTACTTC
-,TRBV7-3,-,TRBJ2-1,CASSLTPGDGEQFF,TGTGCCAGCAGCTTAACCCCCGGGGATGGTGAGCAGTTCTTC
few,TRBV24-1,-,TRBJ1-2,CATSDGIMDGYTF,TGTGCCACCAGTGACGGGATCATGGACGGCTACACCTTC
-,TRBV7-8,-,TRBJ2-7,CASSLTTASKEQYF,TGTGCCAGCAGCTTAACGACGGCTAGCAAGGAGCAGTACTTC
-,TRBV6-2/TRBV6-3,TRBD2,TRBJ2-2,CASSFGTSGRANTGELFF,TGTGCCAGCAGTTTTGGGACTAGCGGGAGGGCCAACACCGGGGAGCTGTTTTTT
-,TRBV7-4,-,TRBJ1-6,CASSFQKGPDLGSPLHF,TGTGCCAGCAGCTTTCAGAAAGGACCGGACCTTGGTTCACCCCTCCACTTT
-,TRBV6-1,TRBD1,TRBJ1-6,CASSADRSDSPLHF,TGTGCCAGCAGTGCGGACAGGTCGGATTCACCCCTCCACTTT
-,TRBV7-6,TRBD2,TRBJ2-3,CASSLQRGSTDTQYF,TGTGCCAGCAGCTTACAGCGGGGGAGCACAGATACGCAGTATTTT
-,TRBV19,-,TRBJ1-1,CASSTRTANTEAFF,TGTGCCAGTAGTACCCGGACAGCGAACACTGAAGCTTTCTTT
once,TRBV11-3,-,TRBJ1-2,CASSFSGGTVF,TGTGCCAGCAGCTTCTCTGGCGGTACAGTCTTC